The subject of this entry is one T cell receptor beta chain. The data are from a study of monozygotic twins with inflammatory bowel disease. The authors made each sample's cDNA in eight separate reactions. From its re-call of the 5' RACE reads, TCRdb lists each CDR3 protein once, without DNA. The data show about 170,000 distinct CDR3 sequences, and the top ten clones hold approximately 2.5%. The length of the CDR3 is 14 residues. CDR1 is PRHDT and CDR2 is FYEKMQ in the germline V gene (reference sequence). Sequencing was done on a sample of blood. The sequence derives from a human donor with ulcerative colitis or Crohn's disease, or a healthy co-twin of an affected twin (not recorded which). The chain recombines TRBV13 with TRBJ1-6. The CDR3 reads CASSLGGVDSPLHF.